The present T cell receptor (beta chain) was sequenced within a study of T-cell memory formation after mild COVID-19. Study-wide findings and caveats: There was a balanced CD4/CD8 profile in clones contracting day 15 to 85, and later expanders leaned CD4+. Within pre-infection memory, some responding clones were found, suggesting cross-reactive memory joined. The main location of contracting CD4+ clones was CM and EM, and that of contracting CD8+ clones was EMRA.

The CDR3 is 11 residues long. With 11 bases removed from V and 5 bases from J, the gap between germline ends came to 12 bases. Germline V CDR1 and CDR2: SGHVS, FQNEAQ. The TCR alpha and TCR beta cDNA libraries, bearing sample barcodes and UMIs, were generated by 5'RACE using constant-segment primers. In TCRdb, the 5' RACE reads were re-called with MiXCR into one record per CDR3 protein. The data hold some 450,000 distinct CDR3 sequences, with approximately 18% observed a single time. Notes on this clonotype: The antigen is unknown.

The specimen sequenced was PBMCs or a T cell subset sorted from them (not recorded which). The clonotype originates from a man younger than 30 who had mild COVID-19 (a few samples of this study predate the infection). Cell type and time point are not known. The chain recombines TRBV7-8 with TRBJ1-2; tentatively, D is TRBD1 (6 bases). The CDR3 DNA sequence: TGTGCCGGAAGTACAGGGTATGGCTACACCTTC. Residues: CAGSTGYGYTF.